The clone carrying this T cell receptor (beta chain) was recorded at least ten times. The V gene lost 0 bases and the J gene lost 7 bases, with 5 bases spanning the gap. Germline V gene lookup returns CDR1 SGHDT and CDR2 YYEEEE. The CDR3 totals 11 residues. These data belong to a study of T cells in Graves' hyperthyroidism and ophthalmopathy. Amplification yielded TCR beta CDR3 regions, with RNA transcripts as the source. First-round RT-PCR targeting the TCR CDR3 was performed with the HTBI primer set. TCRdb called the multiplex PCR reads again in MiXCR, with one record for every CDR3 protein. The sample includes around 580,000 distinct CDR3 sequences, approximately 16% of them seen just once.

The chain has TRBV5-6 and TRBJ2-7; D uncertain. The sample consisted of blood. The TCR comes from a woman under 30 with Graves' hyperthyroidism. CDR3 region: CASSLATEQYF. CDR3 bases: TGTGCCAGCAGCTTGGCGACGGAGCAGTACTTC.